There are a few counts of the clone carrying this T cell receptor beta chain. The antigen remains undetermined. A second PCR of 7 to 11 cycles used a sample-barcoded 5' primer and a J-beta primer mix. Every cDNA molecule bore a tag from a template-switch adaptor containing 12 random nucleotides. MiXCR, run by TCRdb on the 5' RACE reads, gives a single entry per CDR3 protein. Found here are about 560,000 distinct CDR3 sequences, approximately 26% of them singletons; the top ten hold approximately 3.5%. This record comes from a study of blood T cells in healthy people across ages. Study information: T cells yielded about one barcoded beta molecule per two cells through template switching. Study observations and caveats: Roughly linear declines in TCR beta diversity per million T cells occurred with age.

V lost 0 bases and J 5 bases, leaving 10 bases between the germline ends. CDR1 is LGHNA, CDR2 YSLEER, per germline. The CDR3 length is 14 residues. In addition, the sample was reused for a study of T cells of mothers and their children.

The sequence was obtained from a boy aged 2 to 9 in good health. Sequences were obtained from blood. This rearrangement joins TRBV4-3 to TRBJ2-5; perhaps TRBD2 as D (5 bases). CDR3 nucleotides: TGCGCCAGCAGCCAAGAGGCTAGAGGGGAGACCCAGTACTTC. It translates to CASSQEARGETQYF.